This is a list of T cell receptor beta chains from one sample in a study of cytomegalovirus exposure and HLA in healthy donors. The method was immunoSEQ multiplex PCR; TCRdb's version includes in-frame clones alone and lacks a portion of them. The sample contains approximately 190,000 clones, around 85% of which appear only once. What was sequenced was PBMCs. These receptors were taken from a man aged 50 to 60 in good health and CMV-seronegative. Each CDR3 is given with its conserved first and last residue. Each record gives: CDR3 protein, CDR3 DNA, D gene, J gene, V gene, clone size. D genes are given only for firm matches. Clone size is shown for a subset of rows, as once, few, many or a class of expanded clone.

cdr3_aa: CASSYSTGEDGYTF
cdr3_nt: TGTGCCAGCAGTTACTCGACGGGGGAAGATGGCTACACCTTC
d_call: -
j_call: TRBJ1-2
v_call: TRBV6-5
clone_size: -

cdr3_aa: CASKVRVGNTIYF
cdr3_nt: TGTGCCAGCAAAGTAAGAGTTGGAAACACCATATATTTT
d_call: -
j_call: TRBJ1-3
v_call: TRBV6-1
clone_size: -

cdr3_aa: CASSLSLDRRDGYTF
cdr3_nt: TGTGCCAGCAGCTTATCGTTGGACAGAAGGGATGGCTACACCTTC
d_call: -
j_call: TRBJ1-2
v_call: TRBV7-2
clone_size: once

cdr3_aa: CASSRTGTGNQETQYF
cdr3_nt: TGCGCCAGCAGCAGAACCGGGACAGGCAACCAAGAGACCCAGTACTTC
d_call: TRBD1
j_call: TRBJ2-5
v_call: TRBV5-1
clone_size: -

cdr3_aa: CASSQESDEQFF
cdr3_nt: TGCGCCAGCAGCCAAGAGTCGGATGAGCAGTTCTTC
d_call: -
j_call: TRBJ2-1
v_call: TRBV4-1
clone_size: -

cdr3_aa: CASSLYTEAFF
cdr3_nt: TGTGCCAGCAGCCTATACACTGAAGCTTTCTTT
d_call: -
j_call: TRBJ1-1
v_call: TRBV7-9
clone_size: -

cdr3_aa: CASKQEAVRGSRFF
cdr3_nt: TGTGCCAGCAAGCAGGAGGCGGTTAGGGGGTCTCGGTTCTTC
d_call: -
j_call: TRBJ2-1
v_call: TRBV2
clone_size: -

cdr3_aa: CASSPGTVPYEQYF
cdr3_nt: TGTGCCAGCAGCCCAGGGACAGTACCCTACGAGCAGTACTTC
d_call: TRBD1
j_call: TRBJ2-7
v_call: TRBV9
clone_size: -

cdr3_aa: CASSVATSGGIEQFF
cdr3_nt: TGTGCCAGCAGCGTAGCTACGAGCGGGGGGATTGAGCAGTTCTTC
d_call: TRBD2
j_call: TRBJ2-1
v_call: TRBV9
clone_size: -

cdr3_aa: CASSLTGDGTEAFF
cdr3_nt: TGTGCCAGCAGTTTAACGGGTGATGGCACTGAAGCTTTCTTT
d_call: -
j_call: TRBJ1-1
v_call: TRBV28
clone_size: -

cdr3_aa: CASSGTGGADTQYF
cdr3_nt: TGTGCCAGCAGCGGGACAGGGGGAGCAGATACGCAGTATTTT
d_call: TRBD1
j_call: TRBJ2-3
v_call: TRBV9
clone_size: -

cdr3_aa: CASSRPGTAPGQQYF
cdr3_nt: TGTGCCAGCAGCCGCCCTGGGACAGCGCCTGGCCAGCAGTACTTC
d_call: TRBD1
j_call: TRBJ2-5
v_call: TRBV6-5
clone_size: -

cdr3_aa: CASSEGSADTQYF
cdr3_nt: TGTGCCAGCAGTGAGGGCAGTGCAGATACGCAGTATTTT
d_call: -
j_call: TRBJ2-3
v_call: TRBV6-4
clone_size: -

cdr3_aa: CASSRSGRETQYF
cdr3_nt: TGTGCCAGTAGCCGTAGCGGGCGAGAGACCCAGTACTTC
d_call: TRBD2
j_call: TRBJ2-5
v_call: TRBV19
clone_size: -

cdr3_aa: CASSYLDREGEKLFF
cdr3_nt: TGTGCCAGCAGTTACTTGGACAGGGAAGGAGAAAAACTGTTTTTT
d_call: TRBD1
j_call: TRBJ1-4
v_call: TRBV6-5
clone_size: -

cdr3_aa: CASSLRGHRTYTF
cdr3_nt: TGTGCCAGCAGTTTACGGGGACATCGGACCTACACCTTC
d_call: -
j_call: TRBJ1-2
v_call: TRBV27
clone_size: -

cdr3_aa: CASSPLAGDTGELFF
cdr3_nt: TGTGCCAGCTCACCACTGGCGGGGGACACCGGGGAGCTGTTTTTT
d_call: TRBD2
j_call: TRBJ2-2
v_call: TRBV18
clone_size: once

cdr3_aa: CASSLATALNQPQHF
cdr3_nt: TGTGCCAGCAGCTTGGCAACAGCTTTAAATCAGCCCCAGCATTTT
d_call: -
j_call: TRBJ1-5
v_call: TRBV5-6
clone_size: -

cdr3_aa: CASSEGQQSGGDTEAFF
cdr3_nt: TGTGCCAGCAGCGAGGGACAGCAATCGGGTGGTGACACTGAAGCTTTCTTT
d_call: TRBD1
j_call: TRBJ1-1
v_call: TRBV9
clone_size: -

cdr3_aa: CASSSHDRRGYTF
cdr3_nt: TGTGCCAGCAGCTCCCACGACAGGCGCGGCTACACCTTC
d_call: -
j_call: TRBJ1-2
v_call: TRBV7-2
clone_size: -

cdr3_aa: CAWRGGQNQPQHF
cdr3_nt: TGTGCCTGGAGAGGGGGACAGAATCAGCCCCAGCATTTT
d_call: TRBD1
j_call: TRBJ1-5
v_call: TRBV30
clone_size: -

cdr3_aa: CASRDRENQPQHF
cdr3_nt: TGTGCCAGCAGGGACAGGGAGAATCAGCCCCAGCATTTT
d_call: TRBD1
j_call: TRBJ1-5
v_call: TRBV19
clone_size: -

cdr3_aa: CASSGQGRDEQFF
cdr3_nt: TGTGCCAGCAGTGGTCAGGGAAGGGATGAGCAGTTCTTC
d_call: -
j_call: TRBJ2-1
v_call: TRBV7-8
clone_size: -

cdr3_aa: CASSRAGGSSTDTQYF
cdr3_nt: TGTGCCAGCAGCCGGGCGGGGGGCTCTAGCACAGATACGCAGTATTTT
d_call: TRBD2
j_call: TRBJ2-3
v_call: TRBV7-2
clone_size: -